This T cell receptor (beta chain) was identified during a study of T cells in Graves' hyperthyroidism and ophthalmopathy. Regarding the study as a whole: A 13 V-J signature model discriminated ophthalmopathy versus stable hyperthyroidism. The model made its ophthalmopathy prediction, and onset followed a median approximately 7 months later.

V lost 6 bases to trimming and J lost 7 bases, with 19 bases between them. In germline, CDR1 is SEHNR, CDR2 FQNEAQ (reference sequence). The CDR3 length is 14 residues. This clonotype was found a few times. Its antigen is not known. Uncontrolled infections, other autoimmune diseases, pregnancy or lactation led to exclusion of patients. Orbital computed tomography, thyroid ultrasound, serum thyroxine and TRAb, and clinical symptoms together informed the diagnoses. Amplified TCR beta CDR3 regions came from RNA transcripts. HTBI primers were the set used in a first-round RT-PCR of the TCR CDR3. In TCRdb, the multiplex PCR reads were re-called with MiXCR into one record per CDR3 protein. The sample holds around 700,000 distinct CDR3 sequences, around 19% seen once.

The sample was blood. This TCR came from a woman aged 45-65 years with Graves' hyperthyroidism that later progressed to Graves' ophthalmopathy. The chain uses TRBV7-9 and TRBJ2-7, with a possible D match to TRBD2 (6 bases). CDR3 region: CASSFDGGPGEQYF. The CDR3 DNA reads TGTGCCAGCAGTTTCGACGGAGGGCCGGGTGAGCAGTACTTC.